The text below deals with one T cell receptor (beta chain). This CDR3 is built from 13 residues. V lost 6 bases to trimming and J lost 5 bases, with 14 bases between them. The germline gives CDR1 SNHLY, CDR2 FYNNEI. This sample was included in a study of blood T cell repertoires in COVID-19. Study details: From T cells, B-cell-depleted T cells, or PBMCs came the material, which was cDNA or gDNA.

Original data processing: Researchers report that nucleated cell counts were estimated from reference gene primer amplification. TCRdb keeps only in-frame clones here, not all; method: immunoSEQ multiplex PCR. That table is the source of V, J and clone size, and D and trimming were worked out from the DNA. The top ten clones hold approximately 8% of a sample with about 230,000 clones, over 70% of them seen once. The clonotype originates from a woman of 80 years or more with acute or convalescent COVID-19. Sequenced material: peripheral blood. This chain links TRBV2 with TRBJ2-7; a possible D gene is TRBD2 (5 bases). The chain's CDR3 is CASSPGVRDEQYF. CDR3 DNA sequence: TGTGCCAGCAGCCCCGGGGTGCGGGACGAGCAGTACTTC.